This paragraph reports one TCR beta chain. Its antigen remains unidentified. Each CDR3 protein is one row after TCRdb ran MiXCR on the reads. Here the sample spans 200,000 or so distinct CDR3 sequences, about 30% being singletons. This sample was taken from a study of T cell repertoires in cytomegalovirus infection. The overall study: TCR beta signatures that were public indicated CMV infection and matching HLA type. Notes on the study in general: Individuals carrying CMV plus the relevant HLA were identified by cumulative frequency of public TCR beta families. The study found HLA-C-restricted CMV-specific TCR beta clonotypes dominating the ex vivo response.

The germline V gene encodes CDR1 SEHNR and CDR2 FQNEAQ (reference sequence). The CDR3 length is 17 residues. V was clipped by 6 bases and J by 2 bases, with 17 bases between them. The sequenced sample consisted of PBMCs. V gene TRBV7-9 combines with J gene TRBJ1-6; unclear D gene. This sequence originates from a human donor in good health (CMV status not recorded). Some clones in this sample may be carry-over from other donors' samples. Written as DNA, the CDR3 is TGTGCCAGCAGACCCGGGTATGGGGAGACCTATAATTCACCCCTCCACTTT. It codes for CASRPGYGETYNSPLHF.